This TCR beta chain was recorded in a study of cytomegalovirus exposure and HLA in healthy donors. At the level of the study: Unique TCRs from HLA-typed donors, about 78 million of them, were held in an early data release. General study findings and limits: A highly shared variant cluster was judged a likely technical artifact. Donor immune exposure was known only as CMV serostatus.

Both 60 Vbeta primers and 13 Jbeta primers went into the PCR. TCRdb's copy holds only in-frame clones and misses some; the assay was immunoSEQ multiplex PCR. This sample has over 95,000 clones; about three quarters occur once, and the top ten carry 2% to 3%. This clone was seen only once. Its target is not known. Distinct nucleotide sequences in the sample also encode this CDR3. Germline CDR1 and CDR2: SGHTA and FQGTGA. Trimming cost V 4 bases and J 5 bases, with 14 bases left between them. The CDR3 is 14 residues long. The sequenced sample consisted of PBMCs. The chain uses TRBV7-3 and TRBJ1-1; no clear D. This receptor was obtained from a female donor in good health and CMV-seronegative. The CDR3 reads CASSSTGSGTEAFF. The CDR3 DNA is TGTGCCAGCAGCTCTACGGGGTCGGGAACTGAAGCTTTCTTT.